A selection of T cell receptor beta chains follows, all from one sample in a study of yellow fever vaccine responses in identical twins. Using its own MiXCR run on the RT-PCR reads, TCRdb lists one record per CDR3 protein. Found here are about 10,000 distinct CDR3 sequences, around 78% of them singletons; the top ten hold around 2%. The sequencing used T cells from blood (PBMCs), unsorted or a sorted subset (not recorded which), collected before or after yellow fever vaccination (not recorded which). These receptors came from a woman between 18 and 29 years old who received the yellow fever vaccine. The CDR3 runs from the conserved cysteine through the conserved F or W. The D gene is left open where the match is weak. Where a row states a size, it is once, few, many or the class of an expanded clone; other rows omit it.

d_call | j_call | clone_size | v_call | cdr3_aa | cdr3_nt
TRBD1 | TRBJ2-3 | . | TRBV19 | CASSPDRGLPDTQYF | TGTGCCAGTAGTCCGGACAGGGGGCTTCCAGATACGCAGTATTTT
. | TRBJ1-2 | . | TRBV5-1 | CASSLPNPDNYGYTF | TGCGCCAGCAGCTTGCCCAATCCTGACAACTATGGCTACACCTTC
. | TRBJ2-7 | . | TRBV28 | CASSLGTSYEQYF | TGTGCCAGCAGTTTGGGCACATCCTACGAGCAGTACTTC
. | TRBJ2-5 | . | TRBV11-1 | CASSSFGQSQETQYF | TGTGCCAGCAGCTCCTTCGGGCAGAGTCAAGAGACCCAGTACTTC
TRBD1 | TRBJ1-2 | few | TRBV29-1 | CSAYGTRDSHNYGYTF | TGCAGCGCCTACGGAACCCGGGACAGCCATAACTATGGCTACACCTTC
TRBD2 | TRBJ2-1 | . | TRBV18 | CASSPLAGGYNEQFF | TGTGCCAGCTCACCACTAGCGGGGGGGTACAATGAGCAGTTCTTC
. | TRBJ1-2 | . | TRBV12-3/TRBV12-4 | CASSLNLRGNYGYTF | TGTGCCAGCAGTTTAAACCTCAGGGGTAACTATGGCTACACCTTC
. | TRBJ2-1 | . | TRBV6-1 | CASRSPYNEQFF | TGTGCCAGCAGGTCACCCTACAATGAGCAGTTCTTC
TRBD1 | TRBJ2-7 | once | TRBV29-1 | CSSLGGQGSYEQYF | TGCAGCTCCCTGGGGGGACAGGGTTCCTACGAGCAGTACTTC
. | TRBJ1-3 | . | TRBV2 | CASSDSLGNTIYF | TGTGCCAGCAGTGATTCACTAGGAAACACCATATATTTT
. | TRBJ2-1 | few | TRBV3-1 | CASSQGNLERQFF | TGTGCCAGCAGCCAAGGCAATCTGGAGCGGCAGTTCTTC
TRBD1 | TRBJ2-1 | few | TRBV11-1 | CASSPGTGGRSRGSYNEQFF | TGTGCCAGCAGCCCCGGGACAGGGGGCAGGAGTAGAGGGTCCTACAATGAGCAGTTCTTC
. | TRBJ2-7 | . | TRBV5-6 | CASSLRAAGSEQYF | TGTGCCAGCAGCTTGCGAGCGGCGGGGAGCGAGCAGTACTTC
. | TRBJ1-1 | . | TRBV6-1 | CASSLLTGMPNTEAFF | TGTGCCAGCAGTCTCCTAACAGGGATGCCAAACACTGAAGCTTTCTTT
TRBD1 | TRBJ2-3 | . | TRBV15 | CATDEQGNADTQYF | TGTGCCACTGACGAACAGGGGAACGCAGATACGCAGTATTTT
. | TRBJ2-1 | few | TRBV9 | CASSPGDLSVEQFF | TGTGCCAGCAGCCCGGGAGACCTTTCGGTGGAGCAGTTCTTC
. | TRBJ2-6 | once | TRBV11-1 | CASSLVQPSLVLTF | TGTGCCAGCAGCTTAGTGCAGCCGAGCTTGGTCCTGACTTTC
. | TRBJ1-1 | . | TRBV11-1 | CASSVGLMNTEAFF | TGTGCCAGCAGCGTGGGGCTTATGAACACTGAAGCTTTCTTT
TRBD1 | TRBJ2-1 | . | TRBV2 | CASSTTGVDNEQFF | TGTGCCAGCAGCACGACAGGGGTGGACAATGAGCAGTTCTTC
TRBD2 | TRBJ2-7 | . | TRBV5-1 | CASSLVPAGGPYEQYF | TGCGCCAGCAGCTTGGTTCCAGCGGGAGGGCCTTACGAGCAGTACTTC
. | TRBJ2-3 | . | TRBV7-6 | CASSLAQRDTQYF | TGTGCCAGCAGCTTAGCCCAGAGGGATACGCAGTATTTT
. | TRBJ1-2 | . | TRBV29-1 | CSVVIDGRHHVDGYTF | TGCAGCGTTGTAATTGACGGCAGGCACCACGTGGATGGCTACACCTTC
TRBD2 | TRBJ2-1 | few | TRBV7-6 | CASSTSGHEQFF | TGTGCCAGCAGCACTAGCGGGCATGAGCAGTTCTTC
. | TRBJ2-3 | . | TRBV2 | CASSENTDTQYF | TGTGCCAGCAGTGAAAACACAGATACGCAGTATTTT
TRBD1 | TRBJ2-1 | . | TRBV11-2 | CASSRDRTRYNEQFF | TGTGCCAGCAGCAGGGACAGGACACGATACAATGAGCAGTTCTTC
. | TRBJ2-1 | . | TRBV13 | CASSFRPHDSEQFF | TGTGCCAGCAGCTTTAGACCCCATGACAGTGAGCAGTTCTTC
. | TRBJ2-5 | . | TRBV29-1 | CSGGTQETQYF | TGCAGCGGGGGAACCCAAGAGACCCAGTACTTC
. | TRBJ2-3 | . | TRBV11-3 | CASSFSGLAASTDTQYF | TGTGCCAGCAGCTTCTCGGGGCTAGCAGCTAGCACAGATACGCAGTATTTT
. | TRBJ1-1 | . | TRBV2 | CASSLLTGNTEAFF | TGTGCCAGCAGTCTTCTGACAGGGAACACTGAAGCTTTCTTT
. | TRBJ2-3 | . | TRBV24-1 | CATSDPRWLEDTQYF | TGTGCCACCAGTGATCCCCGGTGGTTGGAAGATACGCAGTATTTT
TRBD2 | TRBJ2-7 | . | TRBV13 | CASRLAGTYEQYF | TGTGCCAGCCGACTAGCGGGAACCTACGAGCAGTACTTC
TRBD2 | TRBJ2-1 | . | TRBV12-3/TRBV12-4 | CASNSPGLAGVEQFF | TGTGCCAGCAACTCGCCGGGACTAGCGGGTGTAGAGCAGTTCTTC
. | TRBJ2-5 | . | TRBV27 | CASMGSQETQYF | TGTGCCAGCATGGGGTCCCAAGAGACCCAGTACTTC
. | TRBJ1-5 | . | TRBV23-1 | CASSQSTGSNQPQHF | TGCGCCAGCAGTCAATCTACGGGGAGCAATCAGCCCCAGCATTTT
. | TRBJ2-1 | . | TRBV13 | CASSRSGLIEQFF | TGTGCCAGCAGCCGGTCAGGGTTGATTGAGCAGTTCTTC
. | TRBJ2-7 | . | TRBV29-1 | CSVGNRGPSYEQYF | TGCAGCGTTGGTAATAGGGGTCCCTCCTACGAGCAGTACTTC
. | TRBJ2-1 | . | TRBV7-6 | CASSFSSYNEQFF | TGTGCCAGCAGCTTTAGCTCCTACAATGAGCAGTTCTTC
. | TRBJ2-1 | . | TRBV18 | CASSPPAADNEQFF | TGTGCCAGCTCACCACCCGCTGCGGACAATGAGCAGTTCTTC
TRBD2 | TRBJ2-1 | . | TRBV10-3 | CAISRTSGGAGGNEQFF | TGTGCCATCAGTAGGACTAGCGGGGGGGCCGGTGGCAATGAGCAGTTCTTC
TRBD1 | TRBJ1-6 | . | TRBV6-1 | CASSPQGNNSPLHF | TGTGCCAGCAGTCCACAGGGGAATAATTCACCCCTCCACTTT
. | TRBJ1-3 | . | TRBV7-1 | CASSSSGGRGNTIYF | TGTGCCAGCAGCTCGTCGGGGGGGCGAGGAAACACCATATATTTT
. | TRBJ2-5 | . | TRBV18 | CASSPGETQYF | TGTGCCAGCTCACCAGGGGAGACCCAGTACTTC
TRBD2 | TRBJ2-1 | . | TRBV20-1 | CSATGTSGSYEQFF | TGCAGTGCTACTGGGACTAGCGGGAGCTATGAGCAGTTCTTC
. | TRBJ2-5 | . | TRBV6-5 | CASSSYSTQETQYF | TGTGCCAGCAGTTCGTACAGCACTCAAGAGACCCAGTACTTC
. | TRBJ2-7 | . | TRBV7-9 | CASSPTRDNPGYYEQYF | TGTGCCAGCAGCCCGACACGGGACAACCCAGGTTACTACGAGCAGTACTTC
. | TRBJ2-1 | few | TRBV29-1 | CSVEDWGFNNEQFF | TGCAGCGTTGAAGATTGGGGTTTCAACAATGAGCAGTTCTTC
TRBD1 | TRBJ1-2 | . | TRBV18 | CASSPARTGRYGYTF | TGTGCCAGCTCACCAGCGCGGACAGGGCGCTATGGCTACACCTTC
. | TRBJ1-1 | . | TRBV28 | CASSFRLRKHTEAFF | TGTGCCAGCAGTTTTCGTCTAAGAAAACACACTGAAGCTTTCTTT
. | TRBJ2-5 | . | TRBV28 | CASKSGHEETQYF | TGTGCCAGCAAATCCGGACATGAAGAGACCCAGTACTTC
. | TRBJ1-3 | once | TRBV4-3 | CASSQDSVQSQSSGNTIYF | TGCGCCAGCAGCCAAGATTCTGTCCAGAGCCAGAGCTCTGGAAACACCATATATTTT